The T cell receptor beta chain under discussion was sequenced for a study of T cell changes during pregnancy in multiple sclerosis. The repertoire was sequenced with immunoSEQ multiplex PCR; TCRdb's copy has only in-frame clones and lacks some. The table shows some 34,000 clones, with 92% occurring only once. The source of this sequence is a female donor in good health, enrolled as a control in a pregnancy study. The sample was CD4+ T cells from peripheral blood mononuclear cells, taken in the third trimester of pregnancy.

CDR3 sequence (DNA): TGCGCCAGCAGCTTGCAGACAGGGTGGCAAGAGACCCAGTACTTC. It yields the protein CASSLQTGWQETQYF. The chain joins TRBV5-1 to TRBJ2-5, with TRBD1 identical over 7 bases. After removal of 1 base from V and 2 bases from J, the junction contained 5 bases not matched to a gene. CDR1 is SGHRS and CDR2 is YFSETQ in the germline V gene. The CDR3 sequence is 15 residues long.